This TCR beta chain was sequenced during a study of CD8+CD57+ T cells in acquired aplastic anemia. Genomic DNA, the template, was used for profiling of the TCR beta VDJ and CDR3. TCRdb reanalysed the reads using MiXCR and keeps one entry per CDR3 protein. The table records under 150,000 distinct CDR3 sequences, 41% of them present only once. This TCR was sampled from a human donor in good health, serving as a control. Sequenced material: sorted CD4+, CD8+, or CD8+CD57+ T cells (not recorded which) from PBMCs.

The DNA of the CDR3 is TGCGCCAGCAAACCAGACAGGCAGGGAGCTTTCTTT. Its translation: CASKPDRQGAFF. The chain carries TRBV5-1 and TRBJ1-1; perhaps TRBD1 as D (6 bases). Deletions cut 6 bases from V and 10 bases from J, with 16 bases between. This CDR3 has 12 amino acids. CDR1 is SGHRS, CDR2 YFSETQ, per germline.